Following are 18 T cell receptor beta chains from one sample sequenced in a study of blood T cell repertoires in COVID-19. The assay was immunoSEQ multiplex PCR, and TCRdb's table has in-frame clones only and misses some. This sample carries roughly 160,000 clones, over 90% of them seen once, and the ten largest clones take approximately 0.48%. The sequencing input was peripheral blood. These TCRs come from a man aged 50 or older with acute or convalescent COVID-19.

The chain is built from TRBV5-1 and TRBJ1-4; D is possibly TRBD1 (6 bases). V was shortened by 5 bases and J by 2 bases, with 16 bases between the two germline ends. This CDR3 is built from 16 residues. Germline V gives CDR1 SGHRS, CDR2 YFSETQ. The CDR3 is CASRGGSGITNEKLFF. In DNA, the CDR3 is TGCGCCAGCAGAGGGGGATCGGGGATCACTAATGAAAAACTGTTTTTT.

This rearrangement joins TRBV11-2 to TRBJ2-3, with D tentatively TRBD2 (5 bases). Trimming removed 5 bases from V and 1 base from J, with 16 bases in between. This CDR3 comprises 16 residues. Germline assignment: CDR1 SGHAT and CDR2 FQNNGV. The CDR3 DNA reads TGTGCCAGCAGCGACCCTAGCAGACGGGGCACAGATACGCAGTATTTT. Protein: CASSDPSRRGTDTQYF.

The chain recombines TRBV7-3 with TRBJ2-7; a weak D match, TRBD2 (5 bases). In germline, CDR1 is SGHTA, CDR2 FQGTGA. CDR3 length: 15 residues. Trimming pared 5 bases from V and 0 bases from J, leaving 14 bases between. CDR3 coding DNA: TGTGCCAGCAGCCTTAACCCGGGGTCCTCCTACGAGCAGTACTTC. It yields the protein CASSLNPGSSYEQYF.

The chain couples TRBV9 to TRBJ2-2, with 7 nucleotides matching TRBD2. Germline trimming cut 2 bases from V and 0 bases from J; bases unmatched to any gene: 4. CDR1 and CDR2 (germline): SGDLS, YYNGEE. The CDR3 loop spans 16 amino acids. CDR3 nucleotides: TGTGCCAGCAGCGTCTTTAGCGGGTCGAACACCGGGGAGCTGTTTTTT. Protein product: CASSVFSGSNTGELFF.

The V gene is TRBV5-4, the J gene TRBJ2-7; perhaps TRBD1 as D (5 bases). The germline V and J ends were trimmed by 4 bases and 0 bases, with 17 bases remaining between them. CDR1 is SGHNT, CDR2 YYREEE, per germline (reference sequence). CDR3 length equals 16 residues. CDR3 amino acids: CASSHPGARSSYEQYF. CDR3 nucleotides: TGTGCCAGCAGCCACCCTGGGGCTAGGAGCTCCTACGAGCAGTACTTC.

This sequence joins TRBV18 and TRBJ1-6; 9 bases agree with TRBD1. Per the germline V gene, CDR1 is KGHSH and CDR2 is LQKENI. This CDR3 contains 17 residues. V dropped 6 bases and J dropped 3; count of bases not matched to a gene: 9. As DNA, the CDR3 is TGTGCCAGCTCCCCTAACAGGGGGCAAGGCTATAATTCACCCCTCCACTTT. Its translation: CASSPNRGQGYNSPLHF. Drawing the rest from reference TRBV18 and TRBJ1-6, the complete variable domain is NAGVMQNPRHLVRRRGQEARLRCSPMKGHSHVYWYRQLPEEGLKFMVYLQKENIIDESGMPKERFSAEFPKEGPSILRIQQVVRGDSAAYFCASSPNRGQGYNSPLHFGNGTRLTVT.

V usage is TRBV6-4 and J usage is TRBJ2-7; the D gene is possibly TRBD1 (6 bases). Germline V CDR1 and CDR2: MRHNA, SNTAGT. The V end lost 3 bases, the J end lost 3 bases, and 21 bases lay between the germline ends. The CDR3 contains 17 residues. The CDR3 sequence is CASSEQIDRSYYYEQYV. CDR3 nucleotides: TGTGCCAGCAGTGAGCAGATCGACAGGTCTTATTACTACGAGCAGTACGTC.

This chain uses TRBV14 with TRBJ2-3, with TRBD2 identical over 10 bases. This CDR3 has 16 residues. Germline-derived CDR1 and CDR2 are SGHDN and FVKESK. Unmatched junction bases numbered 8, after V lost 5 bases and J lost 3 bases. For the CDR3, the DNA is TGTGCCAGCAGCAGCCGACTAGCGGGTGGTACAGATACGCAGTATTTT. Its translation: CASSSRLAGGTDTQYF.

The chain joins TRBV6-1 to TRBJ1-4; D is possibly TRBD1 (5 bases). CDR3 length: 12 residues. Germline-derived CDR1 and CDR2 are MNHNS and SASEGT. V was pared by 9 bases and J by 3 bases, with 8 bases between. CDR3 loop: CASRGANEKLFF. Written as DNA, the CDR3 is TGTGCCAGTAGGGGCGCTAATGAAAAACTGTTTTTT.

The J gene is TRBJ2-7, the V gene TRBV6-1; possible D gene TRBD1, 5 bases. The CDR3 sequence is 13 residues long. Germline loops: CDR1 MNHNS, CDR2 SASEGT. V lost 3 bases, J lost 7 bases, and 13 bases lay in between. CDR3 in DNA: TGTGCCAGCAGTGATGGGGCGACGTGGGAGCAGTACTTC. This codes for CASSDGATWEQYF.

The chain joins TRBV7-9 to TRBJ1-2, with TRBD1 as a possible D gene (5 bases). The CDR3 spans 14 residues. The V end was cut by 1 base, the J end by 8 bases, with 14 bases between. Per the germline V gene, CDR1 is SEHNR and CDR2 is FQNEAQ (reference sequence). CDR3 residues: CASSLVGGTGGYTF. The CDR3, as DNA: TGTGCCAGCAGCTTAGTTGGGGGGACGGGAGGCTACACCTTC.

The gene calls are TRBV14 and TRBJ2-2, with D unclear. There are 14 residues in the CDR3. Germline loops: CDR1 SGHDN, CDR2 FVKESK. V lost 1 base to trimming and J lost 3 bases, with 6 bases between them. CDR3 loop: CASSQVLYTGELFF. The DNA of the CDR3 is TGTGCCAGCAGCCAAGTACTGTACACCGGGGAGCTGTTTTTT.

V gene TRBV9 combines with J gene TRBJ2-3, with 9 bases aligning to TRBD1. V lost 4 bases to trimming and J lost 4 bases; unmatched junction nucleotides: 7. The germline V gene encodes CDR1 SGDLS and CDR2 YYNGEE. The CDR3 covers 15 residues. This chain's CDR3 is CASSFRTGVADTQYF. The CDR3 nucleotides are TGTGCCAGCAGCTTTCGGACAGGGGTGGCAGATACGCAGTATTTT.

The rearrangement uses TRBV7-9 and TRBJ2-2; the match to TRBD1 covers 10 bases. The germline V gene has CDR1 SEHNR and CDR2 FQNEAQ (reference sequence). J lost 6 bases, V lost 0 bases, and 4 bases had no gene match. The CDR3 runs to 16 residues. The CDR3 is CASSLAGTGAAGELFF. DNA of the CDR3: TGTGCCAGCAGCTTAGCGGGGACAGGGGCAGCCGGGGAGCTGTTTTTT.

This clone was observed once. This chain joins TRBV24-1 and TRBJ2-2; 8 nucleotides align to TRBD1. CDR1 and CDR2 (germline): KGHDR, SFDVKD. V was clipped by 4 bases and J by 3 bases; unmatched bases: 6. The CDR3 spans 16 residues. The CDR3 DNA reads as TGTGCCACCAGTGACCCCGGACAGGGCGACACCGGGGAGCTGTTTTTT. Its protein product is CATSDPGQGDTGELFF.

The rearrangement uses TRBV7-9 and TRBJ2-2, with no clear D. Trimming shortened V by 4 bases and J by 4 bases, and 16 bases separated the two germline ends. Germline-derived CDR1 and CDR2 are SEHNR and FQNEAQ (reference sequence). This CDR3 is built from 16 residues. DNA of the CDR3: TGTGCCAGCAGCTCGCCCCTGTTAGATACCACCGGGGAGCTGTTTTTT. This gives the protein CASSSPLLDTTGELFF.

The chain links TRBV5-1 to TRBJ2-1; 8 bases line up with TRBD1. CDR3 size: 16 residues. The V gene's germline CDR1 is SGHRS and CDR2 YFSETQ. Losses at the gene ends were 2 bases for V and 4 bases for J; bases not matched to a gene: 8. The chain's CDR3 is CASSLPGTGPYNEQFF. The DNA of the CDR3 is TGCGCCAGCAGCTTACCCGGGACAGGACCTTACAATGAGCAGTTCTTC. The full variable domain, in which reference TRBV5-1 and TRBJ2-1 provide the parts outside the CDR3, is KAGVTQTPRYLIKTRGQQVTLSCSPISGHRSVSWYQQTPGQGLQFLFEYFSETQRNKGNFPGRFSGRQFSNSRSEMNVSTLELGDSALYLCASSLPGTGPYNEQFFGPGTRLTVL.

The gene calls are TRBV18 and TRBJ2-2; TRBD2 might be the D (6 bases). CDR3 length: 12 residues. V was trimmed by 5 bases and J by 7 bases, leaving 8 bases between them. Germline CDR1 and CDR2: KGHSH and LQKENI. The CDR3, as DNA: TGTGCCAGCTCAAAGACTAGCGGGGAGCTGTTTTTT. As protein: CASSKTSGELFF.